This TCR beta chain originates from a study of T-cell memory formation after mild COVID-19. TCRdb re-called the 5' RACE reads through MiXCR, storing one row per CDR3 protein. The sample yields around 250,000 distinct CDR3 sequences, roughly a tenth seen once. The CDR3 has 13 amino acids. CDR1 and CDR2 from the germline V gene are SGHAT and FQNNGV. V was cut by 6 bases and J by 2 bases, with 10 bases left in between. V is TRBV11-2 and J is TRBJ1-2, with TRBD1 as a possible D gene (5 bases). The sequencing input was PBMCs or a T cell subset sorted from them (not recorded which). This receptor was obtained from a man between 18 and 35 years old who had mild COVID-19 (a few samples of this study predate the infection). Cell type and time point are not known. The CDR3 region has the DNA TGTGCCAGCAGGGGGCCCGGAAACTATGGCTACACCTTC. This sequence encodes CASRGPGNYGYTF.